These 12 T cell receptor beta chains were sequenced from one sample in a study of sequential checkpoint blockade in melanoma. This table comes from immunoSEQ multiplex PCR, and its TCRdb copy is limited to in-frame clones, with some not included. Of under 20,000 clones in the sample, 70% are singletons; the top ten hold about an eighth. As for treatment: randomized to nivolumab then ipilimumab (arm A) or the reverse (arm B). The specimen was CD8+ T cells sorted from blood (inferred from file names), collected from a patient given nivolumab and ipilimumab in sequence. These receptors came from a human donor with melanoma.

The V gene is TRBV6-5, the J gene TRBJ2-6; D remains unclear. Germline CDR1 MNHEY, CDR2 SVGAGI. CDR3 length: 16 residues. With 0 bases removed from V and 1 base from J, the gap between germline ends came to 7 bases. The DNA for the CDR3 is TGTGCCAGCAGTTACTCTCTATCGTCTGGGGCCAACGTCCTGACTTTC. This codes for CASSYSLSSGANVLTF.

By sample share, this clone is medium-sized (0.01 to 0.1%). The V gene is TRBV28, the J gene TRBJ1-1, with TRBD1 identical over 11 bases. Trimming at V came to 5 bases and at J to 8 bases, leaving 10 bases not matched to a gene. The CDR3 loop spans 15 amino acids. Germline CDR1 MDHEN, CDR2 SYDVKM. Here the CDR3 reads CASSPPDRGRLEAFF. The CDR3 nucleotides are TGTGCCAGCAGTCCCCCGGACAGGGGGCGCCTCGAAGCTTTCTTT.

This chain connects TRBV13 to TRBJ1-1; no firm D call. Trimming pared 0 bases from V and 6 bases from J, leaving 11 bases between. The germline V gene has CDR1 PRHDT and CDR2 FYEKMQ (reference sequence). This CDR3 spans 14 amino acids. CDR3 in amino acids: CASSLGGRMAEAFF. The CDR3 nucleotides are TGTGCCAGCAGCTTAGGCGGCAGGATGGCTGAAGCTTTCTTT.

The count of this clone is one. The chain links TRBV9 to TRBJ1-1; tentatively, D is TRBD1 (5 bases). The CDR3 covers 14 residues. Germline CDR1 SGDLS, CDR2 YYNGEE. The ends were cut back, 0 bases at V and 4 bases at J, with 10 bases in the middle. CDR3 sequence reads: CASSVGGERTEAFF. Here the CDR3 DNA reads TGTGCCAGCAGCGTAGGGGGGGAGCGCACTGAAGCTTTCTTT. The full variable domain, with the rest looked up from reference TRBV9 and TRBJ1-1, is DSGVTQTPKHLITATGQRVTLRCSPRSGDLSVYWYQQSLDQGLQFLIQYYNGEERAKGNILERFSAQQFPDLHSELNLSSLELGDSALYFCASSVGGERTEAFFGQGTRLTVV.

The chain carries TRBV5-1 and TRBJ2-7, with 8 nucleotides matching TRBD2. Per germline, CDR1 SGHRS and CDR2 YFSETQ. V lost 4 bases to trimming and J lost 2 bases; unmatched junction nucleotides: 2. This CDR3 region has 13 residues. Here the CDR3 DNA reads TGCGCCAGCAGCCCGGGACTAGCCTACGAGCAGTACTTC. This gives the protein CASSPGLAYEQYF. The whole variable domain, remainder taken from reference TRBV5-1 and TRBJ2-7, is KAGVTQTPRYLIKTRGQQVTLSCSPISGHRSVSWYQQTPGQGLQFLFEYFSETQRNKGNFPGRFSGRQFSNSRSEMNVSTLELGDSALYLCASSPGLAYEQYFGPGTRLTVT.

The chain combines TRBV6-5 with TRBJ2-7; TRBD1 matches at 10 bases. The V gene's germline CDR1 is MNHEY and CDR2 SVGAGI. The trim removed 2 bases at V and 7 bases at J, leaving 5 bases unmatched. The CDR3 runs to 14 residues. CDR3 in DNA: TGTGCCAGCAGTTACGGGACAGGGGCCTTGGAGCAGTACTTC. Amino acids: CASSYGTGALEQYF.

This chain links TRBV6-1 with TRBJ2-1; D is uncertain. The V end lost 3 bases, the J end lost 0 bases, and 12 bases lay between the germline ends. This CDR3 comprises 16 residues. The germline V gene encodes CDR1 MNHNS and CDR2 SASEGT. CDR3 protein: CASSDLLVNSYNEQFF. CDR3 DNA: TGTGCCAGCAGTGACCTCCTAGTGAACTCCTACAATGAGCAGTTCTTC.

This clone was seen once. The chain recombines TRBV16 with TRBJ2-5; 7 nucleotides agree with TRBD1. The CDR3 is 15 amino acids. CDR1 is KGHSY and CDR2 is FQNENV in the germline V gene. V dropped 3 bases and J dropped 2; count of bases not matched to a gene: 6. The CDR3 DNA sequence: TGTGCCAGCAGCCACACTGAGACAGGGCAAGAGACCCAGTACTTC. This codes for CASSHTETGQETQYF. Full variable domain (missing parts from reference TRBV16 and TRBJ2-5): GEEVAQTPKHLVRGEGQKAKLYCAPIKGHSYVFWYQQVLKNEFKFLISFQNENVFDETGMPKERFSAKCLPNSPCSLEIQATKLEDSAVYFCASSHTETGQETQYFGPGTRLLVL.

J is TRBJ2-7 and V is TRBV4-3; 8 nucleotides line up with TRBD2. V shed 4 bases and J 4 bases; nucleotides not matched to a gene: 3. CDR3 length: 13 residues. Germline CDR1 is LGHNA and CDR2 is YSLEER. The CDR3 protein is CASSRSSGYEQYF. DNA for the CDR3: TGCGCCAGCAGCCGATCTAGCGGGTACGAGCAGTACTTC.

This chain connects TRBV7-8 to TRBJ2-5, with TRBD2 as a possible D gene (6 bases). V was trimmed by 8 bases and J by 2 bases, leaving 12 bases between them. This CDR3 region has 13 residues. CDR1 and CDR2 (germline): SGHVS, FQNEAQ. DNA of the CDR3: TGTGCCAGCCTTCGCGCGGGGCAAGAGACCCAGTACTTC. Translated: CASLRAGQETQYF. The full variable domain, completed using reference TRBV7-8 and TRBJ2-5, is GAGVSQSPRYKVAKRGQDVALRCDPISGHVSLFWYQQALGQGPEFLTYFQNEAQLDKSGLPSDRFFAERPEGSVSTLKIQRTQQEDSAVYLCASLRAGQETQYFGPGTRLLVL.

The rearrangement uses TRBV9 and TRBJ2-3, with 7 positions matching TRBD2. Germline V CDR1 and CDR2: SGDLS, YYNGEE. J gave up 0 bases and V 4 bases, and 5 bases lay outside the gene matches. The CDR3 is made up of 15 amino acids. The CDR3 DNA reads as TGTGCCAGCAGCCGGGTAGCGGGTAGCACAGATACGCAGTATTTT. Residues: CASSRVAGSTDTQYF.

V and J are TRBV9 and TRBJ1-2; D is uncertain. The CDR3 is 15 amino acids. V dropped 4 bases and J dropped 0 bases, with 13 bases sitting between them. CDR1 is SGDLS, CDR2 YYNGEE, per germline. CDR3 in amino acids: CASSHGGLANYGYTF. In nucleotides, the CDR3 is TGTGCCAGCAGCCACGGAGGGTTAGCTAACTATGGCTACACCTTC.